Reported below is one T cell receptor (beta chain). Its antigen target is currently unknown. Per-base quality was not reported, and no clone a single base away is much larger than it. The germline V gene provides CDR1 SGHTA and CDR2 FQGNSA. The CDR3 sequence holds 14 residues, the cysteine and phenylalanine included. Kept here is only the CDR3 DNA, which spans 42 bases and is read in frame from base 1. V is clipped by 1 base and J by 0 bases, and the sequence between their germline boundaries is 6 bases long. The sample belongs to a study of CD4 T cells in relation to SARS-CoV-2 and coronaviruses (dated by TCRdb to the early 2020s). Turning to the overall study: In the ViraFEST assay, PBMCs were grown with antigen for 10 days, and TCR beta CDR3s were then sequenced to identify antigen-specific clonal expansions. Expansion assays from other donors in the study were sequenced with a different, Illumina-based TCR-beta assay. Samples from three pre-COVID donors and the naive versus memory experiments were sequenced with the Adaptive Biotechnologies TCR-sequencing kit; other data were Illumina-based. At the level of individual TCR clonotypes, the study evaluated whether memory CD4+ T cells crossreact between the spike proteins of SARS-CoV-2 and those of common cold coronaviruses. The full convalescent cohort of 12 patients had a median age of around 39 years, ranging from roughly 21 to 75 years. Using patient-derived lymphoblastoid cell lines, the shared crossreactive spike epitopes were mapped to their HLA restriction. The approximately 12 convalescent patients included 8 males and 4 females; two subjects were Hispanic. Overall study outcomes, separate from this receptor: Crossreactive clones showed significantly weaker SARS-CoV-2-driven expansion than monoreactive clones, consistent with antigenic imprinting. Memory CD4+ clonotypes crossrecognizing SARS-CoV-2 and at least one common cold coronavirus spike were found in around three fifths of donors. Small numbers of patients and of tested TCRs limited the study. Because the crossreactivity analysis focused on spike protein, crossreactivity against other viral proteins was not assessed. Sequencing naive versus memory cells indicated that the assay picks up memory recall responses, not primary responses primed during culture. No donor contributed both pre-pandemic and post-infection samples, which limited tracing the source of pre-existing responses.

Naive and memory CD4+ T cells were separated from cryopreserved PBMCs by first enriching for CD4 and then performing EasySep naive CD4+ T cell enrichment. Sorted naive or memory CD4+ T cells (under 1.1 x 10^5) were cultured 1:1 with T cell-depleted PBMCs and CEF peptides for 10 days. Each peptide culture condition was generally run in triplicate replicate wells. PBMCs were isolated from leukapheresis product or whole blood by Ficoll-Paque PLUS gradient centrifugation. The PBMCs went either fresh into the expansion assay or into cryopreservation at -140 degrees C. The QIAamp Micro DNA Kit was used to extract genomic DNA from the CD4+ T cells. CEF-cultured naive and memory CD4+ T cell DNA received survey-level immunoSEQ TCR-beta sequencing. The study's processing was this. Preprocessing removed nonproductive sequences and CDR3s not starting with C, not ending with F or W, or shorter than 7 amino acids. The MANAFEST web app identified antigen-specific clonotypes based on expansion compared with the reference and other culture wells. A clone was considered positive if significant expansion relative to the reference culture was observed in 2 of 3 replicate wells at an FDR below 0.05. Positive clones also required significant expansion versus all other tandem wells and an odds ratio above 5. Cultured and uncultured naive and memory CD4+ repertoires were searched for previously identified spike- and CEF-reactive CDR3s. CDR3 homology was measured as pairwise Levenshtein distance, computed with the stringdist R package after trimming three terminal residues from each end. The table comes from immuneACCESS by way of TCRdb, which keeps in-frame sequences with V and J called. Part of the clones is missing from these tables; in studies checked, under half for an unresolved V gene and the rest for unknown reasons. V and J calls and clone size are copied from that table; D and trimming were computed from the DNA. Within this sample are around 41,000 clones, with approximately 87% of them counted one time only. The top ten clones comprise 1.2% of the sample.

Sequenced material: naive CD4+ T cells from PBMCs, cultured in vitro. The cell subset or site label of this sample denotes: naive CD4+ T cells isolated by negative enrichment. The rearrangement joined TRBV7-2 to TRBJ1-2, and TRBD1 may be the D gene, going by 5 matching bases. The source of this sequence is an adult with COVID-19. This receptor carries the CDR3 CASSLGGANYGYTF. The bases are TGTGCCAGCAGCTTAGGAGGGGCTAACTATGGCTACACCTTC.